This T cell receptor beta chain was profiled in a study of human T cells and chemical hapten exposure (dated by TCRdb to about 2021). Background on the whole study: For sensitization, 2% DPC in acetone was applied to a 2 cm by 2 cm area of upper inner arm skin. Patch testing was performed on the upper back with Finn chambers containing 0.01% DPC, and the patch tests were scored after 6 days according to International Contact Dermatitis Research Group standards. Weekly therapeutic DPC doses were additionally applied to the scalp of patients throughout the roughly 23-week study period. Blood was sampled from patients pre-sensitization (week 0) and at 2, 6 and about 24 weeks after DPC sensitization. Blood for TCR sequencing was provided by twenty-nine alopecia patients at one to four time points (pre-sensitization, 2, 6 and 24 weeks). Peripheral blood TCR repertoire changes were tracked in vivo in alopecia patients during primary and secondary sensitization to the hapten diphenylcyclopropenone (DPC). Libraries were combined into a pool for sequencing, and differences in TCR yield between samples came mainly from small differences in library volumes within the pool. Most of the patients in the cohort were female, and the cohort covered alopecia areata with under or over 50% scalp involvement, alopecia totalis and alopecia universalis. Broader findings and caveats from the paper: Repeated subsampling changed both the strength of the expansion versus patch-test correlation and the threshold at which that correlation became significant. Expanded TCRs formed significantly more large CDR3 similarity clusters than pre-sensitization or healthy control sets, consistent with antigen-driven responses. DPC sensitization did not change the number of TCRs with a frequency above 1 in 1000, and there was no evidence of changes in global repertoire structure. A positive correlation was found between the number of PT1 expanded TCRs and patch test score, with significance reached at thresholds 8, 16 and 32 but not 4. Alopecia, a presumed autoimmune disease, was present in all patients, so the immune response of the patients might differ from that of healthy individuals.

The library was built by means of RACE. Instrument on record: NextSeq 500. Library preparation attached unique molecular identifiers to individual cDNA molecules for quantitative, reproducible TCR counting. For every blood RNA sample, sequencing covered both the TCR alpha and TCR beta chains. In the source study's methods: Samples had a median of approximately 96,000 TCRs, with a range from roughly 23,224 to 750,000. V, J and CDR3 annotation of the TCR reads was carried out using the Decombinator software suite. For the PS versus PT1 abundance plots, all samples were subsampled to the same number of TCRs (28,000). TCRs were defined as expanded if absent before sensitization and observed at least eight times at the 2-week time point. TCRdb applied fastp at Q25 and MiXCR to the public reads, then kept only in-frame beta chains. Duplicate CDR3 protein sequences are folded into a single record with the most common DNA and genes. TCRdb's processing, not the authors' own work, is the source of the V and J calls. For this sample there are roughly 380,000 distinct CDR3 sequences; 4.5% to 5.5% appear just once. The ten top clones hold about 2.5% of the sample.

The junction shows trimming of 1 base on V and 12 bases on J, plus 22 bases between the germline ends. The cysteine opens and the phenylalanine closes a CDR3 of 15 amino acids. Solely the CDR3 DNA is kept, with 45 bases framed from the first base. The germline V gene gives CDR1 as MDHEN and CDR2 as SYDVKM. The meaning of the sample's time point label: pre-sensitization, week 0. The treatment or condition label corresponds to: therapeutic diphenylcyclopropenone sensitization with weekly scalp DPC. At each patch-test visit, blood was drawn before the patch test was applied. To be eligible, patients had to be aged 18 to 70, diagnosed with alopecia and judged suitable for DPC therapy, while pregnant patients were excluded. Unfractionated whole blood was collected in Tempus Blood RNA tubes, and total RNA was extracted from that blood. This clonotype was seen at least ten times. It has no known antigen specificity. Per-nucleotide qualities are absent, and no much larger clonotype sits a single base away.

Sample: whole blood, taken in connection with sensitization to the hapten diphenylcyclopropenone (DPC). This TCR came from a woman aged 50 to 60 with alopecia areata. Some clones in this sample may be carry-over from other donors' samples. The V and J genes are TRBV28 and TRBJ2-7, and perhaps TRBD1 as D gene, on 9 matching bases. The CDR3 here reads CASSLLGTGLGRAYF. The nucleotides read TGTGCCAGCAGTTTATTAGGGACAGGGCTCGGGAGGGCGTACTTC.